This TCR beta chain was profiled in a study of cytomegalovirus exposure and HLA in healthy donors. The CDR3 contains 13 residues. V shed 2 bases and J shed 6 bases, with 10 bases lying between them. CDR1 and CDR2 from the germline V gene are KGHSH and LQKENI. Findings and caveats of the study: The study listed roughly 150 cytomegalovirus-associated TCR beta chains.

Both 60 Vbeta primers and 13 Jbeta primers went into the PCR. Generated by immunoSEQ multiplex PCR, the TCRdb table keeps only in-frame clones and is missing some. The top ten clones hold 2.5% to 3.5% of a sample with about 130,000 clones, around 80% of them seen once. About this clone itself: The target antigen is unknown.

Sequencing was carried out using PBMCs. The TCR sequence derives from a woman aged 18-29 years in good health and CMV-seropositive. This rearrangement joins TRBV18 to TRBJ1-2; the D is unclear. CDR3 nucleotide sequence: TGTGCCAGCTCACCAATTACTGGTGATGGCTACACCTTC. This codes for CASSPITGDGYTF. The full variable domain, in which reference TRBV18 and TRBJ1-2 provide the parts outside the CDR3, is NAGVMQNPRHLVRRRGQEARLRCSPMKGHSHVYWYRQLPEEGLKFMVYLQKENIIDESGMPKERFSAEFPKEGPSILRIQQVVRGDSAAYFCASSPITGDGYTFGSGTRLTVV.